This TCR beta chain was recovered during a study of blood T cells in healthy people across ages. This clonotype showed up just a few times. Its cognate antigen is unknown. Study-level findings and limits: The study lacked donor CMV status, which possibly confounded expanded clonotype changes. More naive CD4+ cells and higher diversity were found in long-lived than in aged donors.

The ends were cut back, 5 bases at V and 10 bases at J, with 18 bases in the middle. The CDR3 is 14 residues long. Germline V gene lookup returns CDR1 SGHTA and CDR2 FQGNSA. A J-beta primer mix and a sample-barcoded 5' primer were used in a second PCR of about 7 to 11 cycles. Through a template-switch adaptor with 12 random nucleotides, each cDNA molecule received a tag. TCRdb re-called the 5' RACE reads with MiXCR, one entry per CDR3 protein. The repertoire includes hundreds of thousands of distinct CDR3 sequences, around 36% of them detected once, and roughly 13% sits in the top ten. Specimen: blood. The V and J genes are TRBV7-2 and TRBJ1-5; no reliable D call. The origin of this receptor is a man between 18 and 29 years old in good health. This chain's CDR3 is CASSPGRFQSPQHF. In DNA, the CDR3 is TGTGCCAGCAGCCCCGGACGGTTTCAAAGTCCCCAGCATTTT.